Each of the 19 T cell receptor beta chains below was sequenced from the same sample in a study of vaccination and CD4 T cells after COVID-19 (dated by TCRdb to 2021 to 2024). Library generation was performed with PCR. The sequencing machine was an Illumina iSeq 100. At the Johns Hopkins FTIC core, DNA from the cultured CD4+ T cells underwent TCR sequencing with the Oncomine TCR Beta short-read assay. TCRdb redid the processing of the public reads, applying fastp at Q25 and MiXCR, and retained in-frame beta chains. Entries that share a CDR3 protein sequence are merged under the most common genes and DNA. The sample has about 13,000 distinct CDR3 sequences on record, roughly 46% of them singletons. Roughly a fifth of the sample lies in the top ten. These receptors have no known antigen. The label giving this sample's treatment or condition can be read as: approximately nine-day PBMC culture with coronavirus spike peptide pools or control peptides (ViraFEST assay).

This material consisted of CD4+ T cells from blood, cultured in vitro, taken before SARS-CoV-2 vaccination. These TCRs come from a human donor who had recovered from COVID-19.

This chain uses TRBV20-1 with TRBJ1-6; tentative D call: TRBD1 (6 bases). Germline CDR1 DFQATT, CDR2 SNEGSKA (reference sequence). The CDR3 is 16 amino acids. Between the trimmed V and J ends, which lost 6 bases and 4 bases, there was a span of 19 bases. CDR3 region: CSAPNRDRVYNSPLHF. The CDR3 DNA is TGCAGTGCCCCTAACAGGGATCGGGTTTATAATTCACCCCTCCACTTT.

The CDR3 sequence is CASRGQGFSPLHF. The CDR3, as DNA: TGTGCCAGCAGGGGGCAGGGTTTTTCACCCCTCCACTTT. V gene TRBV6-1 combines with J gene TRBJ1-6, with a possible D match to TRBD1 (5 bases). There are 13 residues in the CDR3. Germline assignment: CDR1 MNHNS and CDR2 SASEGT. The V and J ends lost 6 bases and 9 bases respectively, with 12 bases between them.

The rearrangement links TRBV7-8 to TRBJ2-1, with TRBD1 matching 7 bases. This CDR3 region has 14 residues. The J segment lost 4 bases and the V segment lost 4 bases, leaving 4 bases of the junction unmatched. Germline V gene sequence: CDR1 SGHVS, CDR2 FQNEAQ. The DNA for the CDR3 is TGTGCCAGCAGCTCGCGGACAGGATACAATGAGCAGTTCTTC. This gives the protein CASSSRTGYNEQFF. Supplemented by reference TRBV7-8 and TRBJ2-1, the full variable domain reads GAGVSQSPRYKVAKRGQDVALRCDPISGHVSLFWYQQALGQGPEFLTYFQNEAQLDKSGLPSDRFFAERPEGSVSTLKIQRTQQEDSAVYLCASSSRTGYNEQFFGPGTRLTVL.

Only a few counts were recorded for this clonotype. The chain carries TRBV5-4 and TRBJ1-1, with no clear D. The ends were cut back, 0 bases at V and 3 bases at J, with 9 bases in the middle. Germline V gene lookup returns CDR1 SGHNT and CDR2 YYREEE (reference sequence). The CDR3 consists of 14 residues. Here the CDR3 reads CASSLGGPDTEAFF. The CDR3 DNA reads as TGTGCCAGCAGCTTGGGAGGGCCAGACACTGAAGCTTTCTTT.

V gene TRBV27 combines with J gene TRBJ1-1; 8 bases are shared with TRBD1. V shed 9 bases, J shed 5 bases, and the junction held 14 bases outside the gene matches. The length of the CDR3 is 15 residues. The germline V gene encodes CDR1 MNHEY and CDR2 SMNVEV (reference sequence). CDR3 amino acids: CASQSPGQGGTEAFF. The CDR3 nucleotides read TGTGCCAGTCAGTCCCCCGGACAGGGCGGAACTGAAGCTTTCTTT.

This clonotype came up once. This chain uses TRBV28 with TRBJ1-2; D is unresolved. V lost 4 bases, J lost 0 bases, and 9 bases lay in between. The CDR3 consists of 14 residues. Germline V lookup: CDR1 MDHEN, CDR2 SYDVKM. The CDR3 DNA is TGTGCCAGCAGTTCCGTACCAGCTAACTATGGCTACACCTTC. It encodes CASSSVPANYGYTF.

V gene TRBV6-5 combines with J gene TRBJ1-1; possible D gene TRBD1, 5 bases. Trimming removed 0 bases at V and 0 bases at J, with 11 bases between. In germline, CDR1 is MNHEY, CDR2 SVGAGI. The CDR3 is made up of 16 amino acids. CDR3 amino acids: CASSYSRTHLNTEAFF. CDR3 coding DNA: TGTGCCAGCAGTTACTCGAGGACACACTTGAACACTGAAGCTTTCTTT.

In this sample, this clonotype turned up a few times. The chain links TRBV20-1 to TRBJ1-2, with 7 bases that match TRBD1. V was pared by 6 bases and J by 2 bases, with 6 bases of the junction left unmatched. Germline CDR1 DFQATT, CDR2 SNEGSKA (reference sequence). CDR3 length: 13 residues. The CDR3 is CSAFKTGNYGYTF. The CDR3 DNA reads as TGCAGTGCCTTTAAGACAGGGAACTATGGCTACACCTTC.

This clonotype was seen just once. Lacking the conserved final phenylalanine or tryptophan, this CDR3 likely reflects a read error. The rearrangement links TRBV20-1 to TRBJ2-7; unclear D gene. V lost 6 bases to trimming and J lost 2 bases, with 14 bases between them. The CDR3 has 13 amino acids. The germline V gene encodes CDR1 DFQATT and CDR2 SNEGSKA (reference sequence). The CDR3 reads CSASSGLTYEQYL. The CDR3 DNA reads TGCAGTGCAAGCTCAGGATTAACCTACGAGCAGTACCTC.

Note on this clonotype: Being one base from a much bigger clone, this may be a read error. V and J are TRBV20-1 and TRBJ1-6; D gene ambiguous. The CDR3 sequence is 15 residues long. CDR1 and CDR2 from the germline V gene are DFQATT and SNEGSKA (reference sequence). The CDR3, as DNA: TGCGGTGCTAGAGATCACGGAGGGAATAATTCACCCCTCCACTTT. Translated: CGARDHGGNNSPLHF.

This clonotype was observed a few times. The rearrangement links TRBV19 to TRBJ1-2, with TRBD1 matching 9 bases. CDR3 length equals 15 residues. The J segment lost 3 bases and the V segment lost 4 bases, leaving 6 bases of the junction unmatched. CDR1 and CDR2 (germline): LNHDA, SQIVND (reference sequence). CDR3 residues: CASSNPGQGDYGYTF. CDR3 sequence (DNA): TGTGCCAGTAGTAACCCGGGACAGGGCGACTATGGCTACACCTTC.

The chain has TRBV6-2 or TRBV6-3 and TRBJ2-7; 8 bases are shared with TRBD2. Trimming cost V 5 bases and J 6 bases; bases outside gene matches: 9. CDR1 and CDR2 from the germline V gene are MNHEY and SVGEGT. The CDR3 has 14 amino acids. The CDR3, as DNA: TGTGCCAGCAGTCCCGGGACTAGGATTTCCGAGCAGTACTTC. It specifies CASSPGTRISEQYF.

This clonotype was detected only once. The V call is TRBV28, the J call TRBJ2-5; D remains ambiguous. Trimming pared 3 bases from V and 4 bases from J, leaving 18 bases between. Germline V lookup: CDR1 MDHEN, CDR2 SYDVKM. This CDR3 is built from 16 residues. CDR3 bases: TGTGCCAGCAGTTTTTCTATGCCAGGCTTAGGAGAGACCCAGTACTTC. Translated, it gives CASSFSMPGLGETQYF.

The chain has TRBV7-2 and TRBJ2-7; 7 bases line up with TRBD2. The germline CDR1 and CDR2 sequences are SGHTA and FQGNSA. The CDR3 consists of 15 residues. After removal of 5 bases from V and 3 bases from J, the junction contained 10 bases not matched to a gene. CDR3 protein: CASSGSTSRYYEQYF. The CDR3 nucleotides are TGTGCCAGCAGCGGGTCGACTAGCCGGTACTACGAGCAGTACTTC.

The chain links TRBV28 to TRBJ1-5; 9 bases are shared with TRBD1. CDR3 length equals 14 residues. The ends lost 2 bases at V and 6 bases at J; junction bases unmatched: 2. Germline-derived CDR1 and CDR2 are MDHEN and SYDVKM. The DNA of the CDR3 is TGTGCCAGCAGTTTAACAGGGGGCATTCAGCCCCAGCATTTT. This encodes CASSLTGGIQPQHF.

The chain employs TRBV6-1 and TRBJ2-3, with 9 bases lining up with TRBD2. CDR1 and CDR2 from the germline V gene are MNHNS and SASEGT. Trimming removed 7 bases from V and 2 bases from J; junction bases left unmatched: 4. This CDR3 has 14 residues. The CDR3 DNA sequence: TGTGCCAGCACCGTAGCGGGGGTCACAGATACGCAGTATTTT. It codes for CASTVAGVTDTQYF.

V is TRBV24-1 and J is TRBJ2-2; TRBD1 agrees at 7 bases. Germline values: CDR1 KGHDR, CDR2 SFDVKD. The junction had 5 bases not matched to a gene; V was cut back by 4 bases and J by 4 bases. The CDR3 spans 15 residues. DNA of the CDR3: TGTGCCACCAGTGACCCGACAGGGACCACCGGGGAGCTGTTTTTT. This gives the protein CATSDPTGTTGELFF.

V and J are TRBV20-1 and TRBJ1-2; 7 positions match TRBD1. CDR1 is DFQATT, CDR2 SNEGSKA, per germline (reference sequence). The V and J ends lost 3 bases and 5 bases, in that order; junction bases with no gene match: 3. CDR3 length: 12 amino acids. As DNA, the CDR3 is TGCAGTGCTAGTCAGGGGGAGTATGGCTACACCTTC. It codes for CSASQGEYGYTF.

This chain links TRBV7-8 with TRBJ2-4; D is uncertain. Trimming removed 0 bases at V and 3 bases at J, with 15 bases between. The CDR3 is 17 residues long. The germline CDR1 and CDR2 sequences are SGHVS and FQNEAQ. In DNA form, the CDR3 reads TGTGCCAGCAGCTTAGCGTTGGGCCCCCCTAGCAAAAACATTCAGTACTTC. Translating it yields CASSLALGPPSKNIQYF.